The clone carrying this TCR beta chain turned up a few times. As yet, its antigen is unknown. TCRdb re-analysed the 5' RACE reads in MiXCR, keeping a single row per CDR3 protein. Seen here are about 340,000 distinct CDR3 sequences, roughly 13% observed once, and the top ten hold around 21%. The ends were cut back, 7 bases at V and 0 bases at J, with 17 bases in the middle. This CDR3 has 15 residues. The V gene's germline CDR1 is DFQATT and CDR2 SNEGSKA (reference sequence). The data were obtained in a study of T-cell memory formation after mild COVID-19. Study as a whole: TCR clusters were largely donor specific. Findings and caveats of the study: Balance between CD4 and CD8 was seen in clones contracting day 15 to 85, and a CD4+ lean was seen in later expanders.

Material for sequencing was PBMCs or a T cell subset sorted from them (not recorded which). The TCR originated in a man aged 18 to 30 who had mild COVID-19 (a few samples of this study predate the infection). Cell type and time point are not known. The gene calls are TRBV20-1 and TRBJ2-3, with D possibly being TRBD1 or TRBD2 (5 bases each). CDR3 residues: CSVWGTQPSTDTQYF. The DNA for the CDR3 is TGCAGTGTTTGGGGGACCCAACCTAGCACAGATACGCAGTATTTT.